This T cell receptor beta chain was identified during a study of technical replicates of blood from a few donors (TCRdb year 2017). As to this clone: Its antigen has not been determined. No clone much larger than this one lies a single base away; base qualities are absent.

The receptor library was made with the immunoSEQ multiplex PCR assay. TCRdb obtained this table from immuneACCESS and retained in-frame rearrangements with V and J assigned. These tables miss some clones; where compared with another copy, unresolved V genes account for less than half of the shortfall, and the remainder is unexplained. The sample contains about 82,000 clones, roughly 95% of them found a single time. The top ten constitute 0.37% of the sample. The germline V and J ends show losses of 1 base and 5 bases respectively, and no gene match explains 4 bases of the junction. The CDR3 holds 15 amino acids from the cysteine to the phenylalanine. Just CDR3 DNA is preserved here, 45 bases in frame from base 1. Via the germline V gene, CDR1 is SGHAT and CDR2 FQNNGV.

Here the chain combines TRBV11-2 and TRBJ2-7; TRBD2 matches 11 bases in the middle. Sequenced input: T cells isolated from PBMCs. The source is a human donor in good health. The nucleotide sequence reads TGTGCCAGCAGCTTAGGACTAGCGGGATTGAACGAGCAGTACTTC. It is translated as CASSLGLAGLNEQYF.